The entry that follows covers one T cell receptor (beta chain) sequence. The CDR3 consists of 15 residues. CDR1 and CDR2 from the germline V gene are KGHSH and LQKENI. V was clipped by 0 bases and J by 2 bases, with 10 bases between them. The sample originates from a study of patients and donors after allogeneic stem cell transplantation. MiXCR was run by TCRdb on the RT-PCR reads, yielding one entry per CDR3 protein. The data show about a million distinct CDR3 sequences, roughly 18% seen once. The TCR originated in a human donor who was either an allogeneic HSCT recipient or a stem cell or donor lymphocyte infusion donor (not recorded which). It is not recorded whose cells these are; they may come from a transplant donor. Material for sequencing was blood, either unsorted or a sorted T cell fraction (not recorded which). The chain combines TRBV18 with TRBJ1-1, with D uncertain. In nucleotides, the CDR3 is TGTGCCAGCTCACCACCGCTTGGCCTAAACACTGAAGCTTTCTTT. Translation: CASSPPLGLNTEAFF.